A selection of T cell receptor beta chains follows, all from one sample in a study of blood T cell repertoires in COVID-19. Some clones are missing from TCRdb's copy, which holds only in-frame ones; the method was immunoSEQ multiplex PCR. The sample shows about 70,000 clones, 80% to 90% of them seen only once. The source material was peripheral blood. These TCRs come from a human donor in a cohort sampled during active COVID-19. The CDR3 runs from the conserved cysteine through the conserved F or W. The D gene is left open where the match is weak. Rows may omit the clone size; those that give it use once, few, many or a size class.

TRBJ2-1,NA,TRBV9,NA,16,CASSVAPGGAYNEQFF,TGTGCCAGCAGCGTGGCCCCCGGAGGAGCTTACAATGAGCAGTTCTTC
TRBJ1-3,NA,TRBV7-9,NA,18,CASSRHEPRRISGNTIYF,TGTGCCAGCAGCCGACACGAACCCCGCCGAATCTCTGGAAACACCATATATTTT
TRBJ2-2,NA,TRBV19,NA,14,CASRTASNTGELFF,TGTGCCAGTAGGACAGCTTCGAACACCGGGGAGCTGTTTTTT
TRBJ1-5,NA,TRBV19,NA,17,CASSKKGIQGSNQPQHF,TGTGCCAGTAGTAAAAAAGGGATACAGGGTAGCAATCAGCCCCAGCATTTT
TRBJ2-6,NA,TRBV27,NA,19,CASSPPRDTKLSGANVLTF,TGTGCCAGCAGTCCACCACGGGACACCAAACTCTCTGGGGCCAACGTCCTGACTTTC
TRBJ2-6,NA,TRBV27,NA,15,CASSLSHSGANVLTF,TGTGCCAGCAGTTTATCACACTCTGGGGCCAACGTCCTGACTTTC
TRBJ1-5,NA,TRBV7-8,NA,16,CASSLARGDSNQPQHF,TGTGCCAGCAGCTTAGCGCGAGGAGATAGCAATCAGCCCCAGCATTTT
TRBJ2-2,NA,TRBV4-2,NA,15,CASSSLASNTGELFF,TGTGCCAGCAGCTCACTAGCTTCGAACACCGGGGAGCTGTTTTTT
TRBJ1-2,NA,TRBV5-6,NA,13,CASSADSNYGYTF,TGTGCCAGCAGCGCCGACAGTAACTATGGCTACACCTTC
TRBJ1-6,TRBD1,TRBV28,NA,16,CASRAMDRGRSSPLHF,TGTGCCAGCAGAGCGATGGACAGGGGGCGAAGTTCACCCCTCCACTTT
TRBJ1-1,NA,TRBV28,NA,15,CASSLPKGGAPEAFF,TGTGCCAGCAGTCTACCTAAAGGGGGTGCCCCTGAAGCTTTCTTT
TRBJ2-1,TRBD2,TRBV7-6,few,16,CASSLSPLAGYNEQFF,TGTGCCAGCAGCTTAAGTCCACTAGCGGGGTACAATGAGCAGTTCTTC
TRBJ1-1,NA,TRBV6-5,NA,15,CASGGRGAMNTEAFF,TGTGCCAGCGGAGGCAGGGGTGCTATGAACACTGAAGCTTTCTTT
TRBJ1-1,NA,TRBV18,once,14,CASSPREYYTEAFF,TGTGCCAGCTCACCACGGGAGTACTACACTGAAGCTTTCTTT
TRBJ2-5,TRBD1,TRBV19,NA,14,CASSPRQGWETQYF,TGTGCCAGTAGCCCTAGACAGGGTTGGGAGACCCAGTACTTC
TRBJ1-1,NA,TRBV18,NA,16,CASSQGTPTKNTEAFF,TGTGCCAGCTCCCAGGGGACCCCCACCAAAAACACTGAAGCTTTCTTT
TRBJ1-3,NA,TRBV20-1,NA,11,CSARSQGTIYF,TGCAGTGCGAGATCCCAGGGCACCATATATTTT
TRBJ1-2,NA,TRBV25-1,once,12,CASSLYSYGYTF,TGTGCCAGCAGTCTTTACAGTTATGGCTACACCTTC
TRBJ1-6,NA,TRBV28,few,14,CASSFDRTDSPLHF,TGTGCCAGCAGTTTCGACAGGACGGATTCACCCCTCCACTTT
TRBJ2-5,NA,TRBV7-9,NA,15,CASSRRHGRGETQYF,TGTGCCAGCAGTCGGCGACACGGCCGGGGGGAGACCCAGTACTTC
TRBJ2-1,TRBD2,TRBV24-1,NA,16,CATSDFSSGGYNEQFF,TGTGCCACCAGTGATTTTTCTAGCGGGGGATACAATGAGCAGTTCTTC
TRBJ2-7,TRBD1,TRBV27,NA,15,CASSSPGGLAYEQYF,TGTGCCAGCAGTTCACCAGGGGGTTTGGCCTACGAGCAGTACTTC
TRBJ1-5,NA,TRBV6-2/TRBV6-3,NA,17,CASSLPTGWASNQPQHF,TGTGCCAGCAGCCTTCCAACAGGGTGGGCGAGCAATCAGCCCCAGCATTTT
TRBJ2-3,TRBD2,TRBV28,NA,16,CASRASGRRYADTQYF,TGTGCCAGCAGGGCTAGCGGGAGGAGGTACGCAGATACGCAGTATTTT
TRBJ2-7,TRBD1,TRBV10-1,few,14,CARARHRGVHEQYF,TGCGCCAGAGCCCGGCACAGGGGGGTACACGAGCAGTACTTC
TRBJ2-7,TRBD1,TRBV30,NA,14,CAWSWGTGTYEQYF,TGTGCCTGGAGTTGGGGGACAGGGACCTACGAGCAGTACTTC
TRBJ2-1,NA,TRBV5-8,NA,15,CASSLEGGSYNEQFF,TGTGCCAGCAGCTTGGAGGGGGGGTCCTACAATGAGCAGTTCTTC
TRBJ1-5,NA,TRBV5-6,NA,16,CASSLSGEVSNQPQHF,TGTGCCAGCAGCTTGTCCGGGGAGGTAAGCAATCAGCCCCAGCATTTT
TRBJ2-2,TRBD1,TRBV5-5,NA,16,CASSLADRARGGELFF,TGTGCCAGCAGCTTGGCCGACAGGGCCCGGGGCGGGGAGCTGTTTTTT
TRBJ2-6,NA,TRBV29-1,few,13,CSVDGWGANVLTF,TGCAGCGTTGACGGGTGGGGGGCCAACGTCCTGACTTTC
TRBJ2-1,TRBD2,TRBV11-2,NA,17,CASSLGPWTSVYNEQFF,TGTGCCAGCAGCTTAGGCCCTTGGACTAGCGTATACAATGAGCAGTTCTTC
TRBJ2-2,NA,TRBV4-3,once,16,CASSQDSYSNTGELFF,TGCGCCAGCAGCCAGGACAGCTATTCGAACACCGGGGAGCTGTTTTTT